Shown below are 23 T cell receptor beta chains from a single sample sequenced in a study of PD-L1 blockade in urothelial cancer. The protocol was immunoSEQ multiplex PCR, while the TCRdb copy is restricted to in-frame clones and leaves out a portion. The sample shows about 52,000 clones, roughly 84% of them seen only once. Regarding time point: pretreatment peripheral blood. Source: PBMCs, taken around atezolizumab (anti-PD-L1) treatment. All receptors come from a man aged 50 or older with urothelial cancer.

This chain joins TRBV5-4 and TRBJ1-3; D might be TRBD1 (6 bases). The germline gives CDR1 SGHNT, CDR2 YYREEE (reference sequence). Trimming stripped 3 bases from V and 0 bases from J, with 10 bases between. The CDR3 runs 15 residues. CDR3 protein: CASSSTGYSGNTIYF. The CDR3 nucleotides are TGTGCCAGCAGCTCGACAGGCTACTCTGGAAACACCATATATTTT.

The rearrangement joins TRBV19 to TRBJ1-2; no clear D gene. Germline CDR1 and CDR2: LNHDA and SQIVND (reference sequence). This CDR3 contains 14 residues. V lost 5 bases and J lost 1, with 11 bases in between. CDR3 nucleotide sequence: TGTGCCAGTAGTTCCCGGGGAGGTAACTATGGCTACACCTTC. This codes for CASSSRGGNYGYTF.

The chain joins TRBV5-5 to TRBJ1-3; 8 nucleotides line up with TRBD1. The V gene's germline CDR1 is SGHKS and CDR2 YYEKEE (reference sequence). The CDR3 contains 13 residues. With V trimmed by 6 bases and J by 2 bases, 1 base remained unmatched. The CDR3 DNA sequence: TGTGCCAGCACGGACAGGGCTGGAAACACCATATATTTT. Its translation: CASTDRAGNTIYF.

The chain couples TRBV6-5 to TRBJ2-1, with 11 bases that match TRBD2. The ends lost 6 bases at V and 4 bases at J; junction bases unmatched: 5. Germline V lookup: CDR1 MNHEY, CDR2 SVGAGI. This CDR3 spans 15 amino acids. The CDR3 here is CASRSRTSGYNEQFF. As DNA, the CDR3 is TGTGCCAGCAGGTCCCGGACTAGCGGGTACAATGAGCAGTTCTTC.

This clone was found once. This rearrangement joins TRBV7-8 to TRBJ2-3; D is undetermined. The CDR3 consists of 14 residues. The germline gives CDR1 SGHVS, CDR2 FQNEAQ. Trimming took off 2 bases at V and 3 bases at J, with 9 bases between the two ends. The CDR3 sequence: CASSLSQFTDTQYF. CDR3 sequence (DNA): TGTGCCAGCAGCTTATCACAATTTACAGATACGCAGTATTTT.

J is TRBJ2-1 and V is TRBV7-9, with D possibly matching TRBD2 (6 bases). Deletions cut 2 bases from V and 7 bases from J, with 18 bases between. The CDR3 is 16 residues long. The germline V gene encodes CDR1 SEHNR and CDR2 FQNEAQ (reference sequence). This CDR3 is CASSLRGLGIKNEQFF. CDR3 in DNA: TGTGCCAGCAGCTTACGGGGACTGGGAATCAAGAATGAGCAGTTCTTC.

The gene calls are TRBV19 and TRBJ2-1; TRBD2 matches at 10 bases. Germline assignment: CDR1 LNHDA and CDR2 SQIVND (reference sequence). The CDR3 sequence is 14 residues long. V lost 7 bases, J lost 6 bases, and 6 bases stayed unmatched. CDR3 bases: TGTGCCAGTACCCCACTAGCGGGAATCAATGAGCAGTTCTTC. Residues: CASTPLAGINEQFF.

The table lists this clone with a count of one. The sample has other DNA sequences that encode this CDR3 too. This chain joins TRBV9 and TRBJ2-7; TRBD1 matches at 8 bases. J lost 0 bases, V lost 4 bases, and 6 bases had no gene match. The germline CDR1 and CDR2 sequences are SGDLS and YYNGEE. The CDR3 is 15 amino acids. The CDR3 protein is CASSPRQGSSYEQYF. In nucleotides, the CDR3 is TGTGCCAGCAGCCCTAGACAGGGGAGCTCCTACGAGCAGTACTTC.

This CDR3 reads CASRRDREKNIQYF. CDR3 coding DNA: TGCGCCAGCAGGAGAGACAGGGAGAAAAACATTCAGTACTTC. This chain connects TRBV5-1 to TRBJ2-4, with 7 bases that match TRBD1. This CDR3 comprises 14 residues. V was clipped by 5 bases and J by 4 bases; unmatched bases: 6. Germline loops: CDR1 SGHRS, CDR2 YFSETQ.

The chain links TRBV2 to TRBJ1-2; no firm D call. Germline V CDR1 and CDR2: SNHLY, FYNNEI. The CDR3 spans 16 residues. V dropped 0 bases and J dropped 4 bases, with 15 bases sitting between them. The CDR3 loop reads CASSEAPGNTIYGYTF. CDR3 nucleotides: TGTGCCAGCAGTGAAGCCCCGGGGAATACGATCTATGGCTACACCTTC.

This chain joins TRBV30 and TRBJ1-4, with D hard to call. CDR1 is GTSNPN and CDR2 is SVGIG in the germline V gene (reference sequence). The CDR3 consists of 12 residues. With 1 base removed from V and 17 bases from J, the gap between germline ends came to 17 bases. CDR3 coding DNA: TGTGCCTGGAGTGCTGCACCTTTCCCTATTTTTTTT. Protein product: CAWSAAPFPIFF.

The V and J genes are TRBV12-5 and TRBJ2-3; 9 nucleotides agree with TRBD2. The germline gives CDR1 LGHNT, CDR2 FRNRAP. The CDR3 consists of 16 residues. V gave up 7 bases and J gave up 5 bases; unmatched junction bases: 13. CDR3 sequence reads: CASVQRAGGPGDTQYF. The DNA of the CDR3 is TGTGCTAGTGTCCAGAGGGCGGGAGGGCCGGGAGATACGCAGTATTTT.

This chain joins TRBV15 and TRBJ2-5, with TRBD2 matching 8 bases. Germline values: CDR1 LNHNV, CDR2 YYDKDF (reference sequence). J gave up 5 bases and V 5 bases, and 25 bases lay outside the gene matches. The CDR3 is 20 amino acids. The CDR3 sequence is CATSPQRSDLVAGIEETQYF. CDR3 sequence (DNA): TGTGCCACCAGCCCTCAGAGGTCTGACTTGGTAGCGGGAATAGAGGAGACCCAGTACTTC.

The chain uses TRBV28 and TRBJ2-7, with a tentative D call TRBD2 (5 bases). This CDR3 has 11 amino acids. The V and J ends lost 7 bases and 3 bases respectively, with 7 bases between them. Germline V gene sequence: CDR1 MDHEN, CDR2 SYDVKM. CDR3 DNA: TGTGCCAGCACCGCGGGCTACGAGCAGTACTTC. Translation: CASTAGYEQYF.

The J gene is TRBJ2-3, the V gene TRBV5-4, with TRBD2 identical over 11 bases. CDR3 length: 14 amino acids. Germline values: CDR1 SGHNT, CDR2 YYREEE (reference sequence). Unmatched junction bases numbered 7, after V lost 9 bases and J lost 4 bases. CDR3 sequence: CATRLAGGADTQYF. The CDR3 DNA reads as TGTGCCACCAGATTAGCGGGAGGGGCAGATACGCAGTATTTT.

The chain couples TRBV2 to TRBJ2-2; 8 bases fit TRBD2. Trimming took 11 bases from V and 6 from J; bases not matched to a gene: 14. Per the germline V gene, CDR1 is SNHLY and CDR2 is FYNNEI. The CDR3 runs 15 residues. The CDR3 spells CAGTLARGGSGELFF. The CDR3 nucleotides read TGTGCCGGTACCCTAGCCCGGGGGGGCTCCGGGGAGCTGTTTTTT.

This clone was found a few times. This chain joins TRBV15 and TRBJ2-1, with D perhaps matching TRBD1 (6 bases). There are 13 residues in the CDR3. CDR1 is LNHNV, CDR2 YYDKDF, per germline (reference sequence). Trimming removed 0 bases at V and 9 bases at J, with 9 bases between. CDR3 DNA: TGTGCCACCAGCAGAGACACAGGGTTTGAGCAGTTCTTC. Amino acids: CATSRDTGFEQFF.

This chain uses TRBV10-2 with TRBJ2-7; TRBD2 aligns across 13 bases. Trimming removed 8 bases from V and 5 bases from J; junction bases left unmatched: 6. Germline CDR1 reads WSHSY; CDR2 reads SAAADI. The CDR3 covers 14 residues. CDR3 nucleotide sequence: TGCGCCAGCCACCCACTAGCGGGGGGGCACGAGCAGTACTTC. As protein: CASHPLAGGHEQYF.

The rearrangement links TRBV18 to TRBJ1-1; TRBD1 matches at 10 bases. The CDR3 totals 13 residues. The V gene's germline CDR1 is KGHSH and CDR2 LQKENI. V dropped 6 bases and J dropped 5; count of bases not matched to a gene: 3. The CDR3 is CASSPDRGTEAFF. Written as DNA, the CDR3 is TGTGCCAGCTCGCCGGACAGGGGGACTGAAGCTTTCTTT. Looking up the rest from reference TRBV18 and TRBJ1-1 gives the full variable domain: NAGVMQNPRHLVRRRGQEARLRCSPMKGHSHVYWYRQLPEEGLKFMVYLQKENIIDESGMPKERFSAEFPKEGPSILRIQQVVRGDSAAYFCASSPDRGTEAFFGQGTRLTVV.

With respect to this clone: Other nucleotide sequences in the sample specify the same CDR3. The chain is built from TRBV5-1 and TRBJ2-7; no definite D call. Trimming removed 1 base from V and 3 bases from J, with 8 bases in between. The CDR3 has 13 amino acids. In germline, CDR1 is SGHRS, CDR2 YFSETQ. The CDR3 nucleotides are TGCGCCAGCAGCTTGCCAGGTCTCTACGAGCAGTACTTC. Its translation: CASSLPGLYEQYF.

The chain is built from TRBV9 and TRBJ1-2; TRBD1 agrees at 9 bases. Germline CDR1 and CDR2: SGDLS and YYNGEE. V lost 5 bases, J lost 2 bases, and 4 bases stayed unmatched. The CDR3 spans 14 residues. The CDR3 DNA follows: TGTGCCAGCAGTCAAGACAGGGGGAACTATGGCTACACCTTC. This translates into CASSQDRGNYGYTF. Combining the CDR3 with reference TRBV9 and TRBJ1-2 gives the whole variable domain DSGVTQTPKHLITATGQRVTLRCSPRSGDLSVYWYQQSLDQGLQFLIQYYNGEERAKGNILERFSAQQFPDLHSELNLSSLELGDSALYFCASSQDRGNYGYTFGSGTRLTVV.

This clone was seen more than once but under ten times. The gene calls are TRBV5-4 and TRBJ2-1; 13 bases line up with TRBD2. CDR3 length: 18 residues. Germline V CDR1 and CDR2: SGHNT, YYREEE (reference sequence). The V and J ends lost 6 bases and 5 bases, in that order; junction bases with no gene match: 14. CDR3 sequence (DNA): TGTGCCAGCAAAAAAGGACTAGCGGGAGAGGGGGCCCACAATGAGCAGTTCTTC. Its protein is CASKKGLAGEGAHNEQFF.

The chain links TRBV28 to TRBJ2-1, with 9 bases lining up with TRBD2. The V gene end was trimmed by 6 bases and the J gene end by 4 bases; junction bases not matched to a gene: 7. CDR1 and CDR2 from the germline V gene are MDHEN and SYDVKM. CDR3 length equals 15 residues. The CDR3 sequence is CASREGSGRYNEQFF. Here the CDR3 DNA reads TGTGCCAGCAGGGAAGGTAGCGGGAGATACAATGAGCAGTTCTTC.